What follows are 3 T cell receptor beta chains derived from one specimen sequenced in a study of blood T cells in healthy people across ages. Sample-barcoded 5' priming and a J-beta primer mix drove a second PCR of about 6 to 12 cycles. TCRdb re-analysed the 5' RACE reads in MiXCR, keeping a single row per CDR3 protein. The sample has 700,000 to 950,000 distinct CDR3 sequences; about 62% are singletons. The material sequenced was blood. All receptors come from a man aged 25 to 40 in good health.

This chain links TRBV7-2 with TRBJ2-3; D unresolved. The CDR3 contains 13 residues. Trimming stripped 5 bases from V and 6 bases from J, with 12 bases between. CDR1 is SGHTA, CDR2 FQGNSA, per germline. In DNA, the CDR3 is TGTGCCAGCAGCGCAGTCGAATTTGATACGCAGTATTTT. Amino acid sequence: CASSAVEFDTQYF.

Remarks on this clonotype: The junction differs from germline at one of its ends, possibly a read error. The DNA for the CDR3 is TGTGCCACCAGCAGAGAAAAAACATCCGTAACTACTGAAAAACTGTTTTTT. Amino acid sequence: CATSREKTSVTTEKLFF. The chain uses TRBV15 and TRBJ1-4; D gene ambiguous. This CDR3 contains 17 residues. Per the germline V gene, CDR1 is LNHNV and CDR2 is YYDKDF (reference sequence).

This clonotype is a singleton in its sample. V usage is TRBV19 and J usage is TRBJ2-3; 7 positions agree with TRBD2. Germline lookup yields CDR1 LNHDA and CDR2 SQIVND (reference sequence). V was clipped by 3 bases and J by 0 bases; unmatched bases: 6. The CDR3 runs to 16 residues. This CDR3 is CASSIFGTTSTDTQYF. CDR3 nucleotide sequence: TGTGCCAGTAGTATCTTCGGGACTACAAGCACAGATACGCAGTATTTT.